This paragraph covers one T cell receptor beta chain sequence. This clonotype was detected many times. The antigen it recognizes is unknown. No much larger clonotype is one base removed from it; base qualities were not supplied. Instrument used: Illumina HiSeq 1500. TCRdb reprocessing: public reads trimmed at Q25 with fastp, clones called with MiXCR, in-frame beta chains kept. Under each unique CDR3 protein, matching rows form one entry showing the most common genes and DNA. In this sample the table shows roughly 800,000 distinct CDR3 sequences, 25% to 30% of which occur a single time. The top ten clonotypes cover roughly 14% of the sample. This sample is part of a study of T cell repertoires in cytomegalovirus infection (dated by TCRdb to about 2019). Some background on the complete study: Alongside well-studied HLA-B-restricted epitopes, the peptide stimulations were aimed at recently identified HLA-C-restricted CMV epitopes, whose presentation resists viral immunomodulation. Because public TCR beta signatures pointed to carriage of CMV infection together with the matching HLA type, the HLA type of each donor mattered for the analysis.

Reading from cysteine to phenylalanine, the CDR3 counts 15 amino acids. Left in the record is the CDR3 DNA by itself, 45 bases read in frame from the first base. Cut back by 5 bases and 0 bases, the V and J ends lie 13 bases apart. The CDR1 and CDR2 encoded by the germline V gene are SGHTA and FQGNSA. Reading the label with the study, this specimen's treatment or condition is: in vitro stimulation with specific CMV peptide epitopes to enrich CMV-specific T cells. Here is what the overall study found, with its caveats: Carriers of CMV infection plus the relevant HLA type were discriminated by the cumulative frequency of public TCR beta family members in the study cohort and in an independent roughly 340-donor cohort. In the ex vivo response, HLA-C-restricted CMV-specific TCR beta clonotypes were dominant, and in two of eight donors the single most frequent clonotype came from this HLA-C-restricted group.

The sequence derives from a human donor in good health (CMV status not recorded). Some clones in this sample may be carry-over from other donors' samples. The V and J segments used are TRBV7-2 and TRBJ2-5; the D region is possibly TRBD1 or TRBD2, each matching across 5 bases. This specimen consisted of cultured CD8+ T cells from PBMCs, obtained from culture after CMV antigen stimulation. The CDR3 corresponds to CASSLLRGDQETQYF. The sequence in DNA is TGTGCCAGCAGCCTACTCCGAGGGGACCAAGAGACCCAGTACTTC.